The entry below gives a single T cell receptor beta chain sequence along with its context. Its antigen is not identified. The germline gives CDR1 SQVTM, CDR2 ANQGSEA. The CDR3 sequence is 17 residues long. Trimming cost V 3 bases and J 3 bases; bases outside gene matches: 13. Alongside a J-beta primer mix, a sample-barcoded 5' primer served in a second PCR lasting roughly 6 to 11 cycles. Using its own MiXCR run on the 5' RACE reads, TCRdb lists one record per CDR3 protein. The table records about 510,000 distinct CDR3 sequences, roughly a quarter of them present only once. This record belongs to a study of blood T cells in healthy people across ages. General study findings and limits: In these data, TCR beta diversity tracked strongly with naive T cell percentage.

These same records also appear under a second study, on T cells of mothers and their children.

The chain joins TRBV29-1 to TRBJ2-1; 8 bases align to TRBD2. Sequenced sample: blood. The origin of this receptor is a boy aged 2-9 years in good health. The CDR3 region has the DNA TGCAGCGTTGATTCCCCTCCCGGGGGGGAGATCTACAATGAGCAGTTCTTC. Translation: CSVDSPPGGEIYNEQFF.